This entry lists 13 T cell receptor beta chains sequenced from one sample in a study of blood T cell repertoires in COVID-19. The data were produced by immunoSEQ multiplex PCR, yet TCRdb's version contains in-frame clones alone and is incomplete. The sample contains under 200,000 clones, nearly 90% of which appear only once. The sample taken for sequencing was peripheral blood. These receptor sequences come from a man aged 55 to 69 with active or convalescent COVID-19.

The chain couples TRBV6-5 to TRBJ1-5; no clear D. The CDR3 spans 15 residues. The ends were cut back, 0 bases at V and 1 base at J, with 7 bases in the middle. CDR1 and CDR2 from the germline V gene are MNHEY and SVGAGI. The CDR3 nucleotides read TGTGCCAGCAGTTACTCAGCTAGGAGCAATCAGCCCCAGCATTTT. Its translation is CASSYSARSNQPQHF.

The V and J genes are TRBV14 and TRBJ1-2; D is uncertain. Deletions cut 1 base from V and 8 bases from J, with 11 bases between. The length of the CDR3 is 13 residues. Germline CDR1 SGHDN, CDR2 FVKESK. The CDR3 sequence: CASSQVQSWGYTF. The CDR3 nucleotides read TGTGCCAGCAGCCAAGTACAGAGCTGGGGCTACACCTTC.

The CDR3, as DNA: TGTGCCAGCAGCTTAGAGGGGACAGGTCTTGGGCCCAATCAGCCCCAGCATTTT. Translating it yields CASSLEGTGLGPNQPQHF. The rearrangement links TRBV7-9 to TRBJ1-5; 8 nucleotides agree with TRBD1. J was trimmed by 3 bases and V by 1 base; bases with no gene match: 11. Germline values: CDR1 SEHNR, CDR2 FQNEAQ (reference sequence). The CDR3 loop spans 18 amino acids.

The chain couples TRBV9 to TRBJ1-1; no clear D. CDR1 and CDR2 (germline): SGDLS, YYNGEE. CDR3 length: 16 residues. V lost 3 bases to trimming and J lost 3 bases, with 18 bases between them. CDR3 in DNA: TGTGCCAGCAGCGCCTCCCGGCCAGGCTACCACACTGAAGCTTTCTTT. As protein: CASSASRPGYHTEAFF.

In the case of this clone: The sample contains more than one DNA sequence encoding this CDR3. The gene calls are TRBV5-1 and TRBJ2-7; D is possibly TRBD1 (5 bases). The CDR3 runs to 13 residues. Germline values: CDR1 SGHRS, CDR2 YFSETQ. The V and J ends lost 1 base and 0 bases respectively, with 5 bases between them. CDR3 loop: CASSLQGSYEQYF. Here the CDR3 DNA reads TGCGCCAGCAGCTTGCAGGGCTCCTACGAGCAGTACTTC.

This chain links TRBV5-4 with TRBJ2-1, with TRBD2 identical over 8 bases. Germline trimming cut 4 bases from V and 2 bases from J; bases unmatched to any gene: 8. The CDR3 spans 16 residues. CDR1 is SGHNT, CDR2 YYREEE, per germline (reference sequence). CDR3 DNA sequence: TGTGCCAGCAGCCCCCGGGGCGGGGGGCCCTACAATGAGCAGTTCTTC. Amino acids: CASSPRGGGPYNEQFF.

This clone was observed a handful of times. This rearrangement joins TRBV5-1 to TRBJ2-2; D gene ambiguous. V lost 0 bases and J lost 4, with 4 bases in between. CDR1 is SGHRS and CDR2 is YFSETQ in the germline V gene. CDR3 length: 13 residues. CDR3 sequence reads: CASSLVSTGELFF. The CDR3 bases are TGCGCCAGCAGCTTGGTGAGCACCGGGGAGCTGTTTTTT.

This chain links TRBV19 with TRBJ2-4; D possibly corresponds to TRBD2 (5 bases). V was pared by 5 bases and J by 5 bases, with 19 bases between. Germline V gene data show CDR1 as LNHDA and CDR2 as SQIVND (reference sequence). This CDR3 spans 16 amino acids. The CDR3 loop reads CASSPSALVGQNIQYF. In nucleotides, the CDR3 is TGTGCCAGTAGTCCATCCGCACTAGTCGGCCAAAACATTCAGTACTTC.

The V call is TRBV5-1, the J call TRBJ2-1; 9 positions agree with TRBD2. Germline CDR1 is SGHRS and CDR2 is YFSETQ. The length of the CDR3 is 14 residues. Trimming at V came to 7 bases and at J to 7 bases, leaving 9 bases not matched to a gene. The CDR3 loop is CASAMTSGENEQFF. The CDR3 DNA follows: TGCGCCAGCGCTATGACTAGCGGAGAAAATGAGCAGTTCTTC.

The rearrangement links TRBV6-5 to TRBJ2-2, with D perhaps matching TRBD2 (6 bases). Germline lookup yields CDR1 MNHEY and CDR2 SVGAGI. The CDR3 extends over 15 amino acids. Trimming cost V 7 bases and J 4 bases, with 16 bases left between them. The CDR3 sequence is CASISLGGRTGELFF. The CDR3 DNA reads as TGTGCCAGCATTTCATTGGGGGGTCGCACCGGGGAGCTGTTTTTT.

The chain is built from TRBV18 and TRBJ1-4; possible D gene TRBD1, 6 bases. The CDR3 consists of 14 residues. The V end lost 4 bases, the J end lost 6 bases, and 12 bases lay between the germline ends. CDR1 KGHSH and CDR2 LQKENI come from the germline V gene. This chain's CDR3 is CASSRQAADEKLFF. In DNA, the CDR3 is TGTGCCAGCTCACGACAGGCGGCGGATGAAAAACTGTTTTTT.

The J gene is TRBJ1-1, the V gene TRBV7-9; D gene unclear. This CDR3 contains 14 residues. The germline V gene encodes CDR1 SEHNR and CDR2 FQNEAQ (reference sequence). V shed 1 base and J shed 10 bases, with 16 bases lying between them. The CDR3 nucleotides are TGTGCCAGCAGCTTAGAGCGGATGGCGCTTGGAGCTTTCTTT. It yields the protein CASSLERMALGAFF. The full variable domain, in which reference TRBV7-9 and TRBJ1-1 provide the parts outside the CDR3, is DTGVSQNPRHKITKRGQNVTFRCDPISEHNRLYWYRQTLGQGPEFLTYFQNEAQLEKSRLLSDRFSAERPKGSFSTLEIQRTEQGDSAMYLCASSLERMALGAFFGQGTRLTVV.

This chain connects TRBV4-2 to TRBJ1-5; 8 nucleotides agree with TRBD1. The V segment lost 1 base and the J segment 6 bases; nucleotides outside the gene matches: 8. This CDR3 has 16 amino acids. The germline CDR1 and CDR2 sequences are LGHNA and YNFKEQ. Here the CDR3 DNA reads TGTGCCAGCAGCCAAGTGGGAGACAGGGGTCGTCAGCCCCAGCATTTT. Its protein is CASSQVGDRGRQPQHF.